This T cell receptor (beta chain) was found in a study of regulatory T cells in long-lasting Graves disease. Arm-PCR of CDR3 regions with iRepertoire HTBI primers generated TCR beta libraries. TCRdb fed the multiplex PCR reads into MiXCR, producing one record per CDR3 protein. This table holds roughly 420,000 distinct CDR3 sequences, 12% to 15% found once. CDR1 and CDR2 from the germline V gene are SQVTM and ANQGSEA. This CDR3 is 16 amino acids long. The V end was cut by 3 bases, the J end by 2 bases, with 18 bases between. Time point here: newly diagnosed GD, antithyroid drugs for less than 3 months. With RNA extracted from PBMCs as input, the TCR library was made. Clinicians diagnosed Graves' disease using American Thyroid Association guidelines. This clonotype was counted at least ten times. These data are also associated with another study on T cells in Graves' hyperthyroidism and ophthalmopathy.

This rearrangement joins TRBV29-1 to TRBJ2-3; D might be TRBD2 (6 bases). Sample: peripheral blood mononuclear cells (PBMCs), taken at new diagnosis, from a patient treated with antithyroid drugs. The TCR was taken from a woman aged 50 to 60 with Graves disease. The CDR3 loop is CSVDGVLALDTDTQYF. In nucleotides, the CDR3 is TGCAGCGTTGATGGGGTACTAGCCTTGGACACAGATACGCAGTATTTT.